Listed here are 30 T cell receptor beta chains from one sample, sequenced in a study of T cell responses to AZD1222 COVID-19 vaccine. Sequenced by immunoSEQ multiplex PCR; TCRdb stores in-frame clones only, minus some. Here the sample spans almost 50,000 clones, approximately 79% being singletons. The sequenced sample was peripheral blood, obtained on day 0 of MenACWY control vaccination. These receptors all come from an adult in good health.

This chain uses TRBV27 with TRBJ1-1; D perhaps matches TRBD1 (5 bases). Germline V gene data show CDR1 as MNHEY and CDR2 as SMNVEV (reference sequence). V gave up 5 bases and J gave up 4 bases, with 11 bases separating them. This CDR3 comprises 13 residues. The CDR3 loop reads CASSPTGLTEAFF. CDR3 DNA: TGTGCCAGCAGTCCTACGGGGCTCACTGAAGCTTTCTTT.

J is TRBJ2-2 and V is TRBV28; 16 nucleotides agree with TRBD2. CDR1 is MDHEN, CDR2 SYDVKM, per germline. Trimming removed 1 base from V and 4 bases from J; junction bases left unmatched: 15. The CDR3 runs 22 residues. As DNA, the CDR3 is TGTGCCAGCAGTTTATCAGACTCCGGGACTAGCGGGAGGGCCAAAATCACCGGGGAGCTGTTTTTT. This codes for CASSLSDSGTSGRAKITGELFF.

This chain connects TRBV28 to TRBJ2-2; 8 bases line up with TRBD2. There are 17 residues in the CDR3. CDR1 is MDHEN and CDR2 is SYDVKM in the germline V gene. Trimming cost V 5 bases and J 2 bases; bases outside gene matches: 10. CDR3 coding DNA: TGTGCCAGCAGTCCGCTAGGAACTAGCGGAAACACCGGGGAGCTGTTTTTT. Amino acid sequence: CASSPLGTSGNTGELFF.

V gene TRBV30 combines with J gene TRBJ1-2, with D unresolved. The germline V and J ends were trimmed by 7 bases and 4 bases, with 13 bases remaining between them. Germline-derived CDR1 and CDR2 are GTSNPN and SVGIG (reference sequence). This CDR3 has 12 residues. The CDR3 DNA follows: TGTGCCTCCAGACGAACGGGCTATGGCTACACCTTC. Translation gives CASRRTGYGYTF.

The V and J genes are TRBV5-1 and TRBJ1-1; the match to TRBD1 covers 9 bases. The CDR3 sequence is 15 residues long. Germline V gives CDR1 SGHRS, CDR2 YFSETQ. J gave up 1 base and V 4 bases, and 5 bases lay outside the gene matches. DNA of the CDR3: TGCGCCAGCAGCCCCGGACAGGGGCCGAACACTGAAGCTTTCTTT. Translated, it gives CASSPGQGPNTEAFF.

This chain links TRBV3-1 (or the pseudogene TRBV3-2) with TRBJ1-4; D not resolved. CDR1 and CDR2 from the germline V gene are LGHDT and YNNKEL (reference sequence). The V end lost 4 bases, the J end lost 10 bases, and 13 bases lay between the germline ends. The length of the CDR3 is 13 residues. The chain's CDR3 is CASSLDWTGKLFF. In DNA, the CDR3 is TGTGCCAGCAGCCTCGACTGGACGGGAAAACTGTTTTTT.

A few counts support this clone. The CDR3 nucleotides read TGTGCCAGCAGCCGGCCGGGGGACAAGGGGCAGTACTTC. Translation: CASSRPGDKGQYF. This chain connects TRBV5-5 to TRBJ2-7; D tentatively reads TRBD1 or TRBD2 (6 bases each). This CDR3 spans 13 amino acids. Germline V gene data show CDR1 as SGHKS and CDR2 as YYEKEE (reference sequence). V was shortened by 4 bases and J by 9 bases, with 17 bases between the two germline ends.

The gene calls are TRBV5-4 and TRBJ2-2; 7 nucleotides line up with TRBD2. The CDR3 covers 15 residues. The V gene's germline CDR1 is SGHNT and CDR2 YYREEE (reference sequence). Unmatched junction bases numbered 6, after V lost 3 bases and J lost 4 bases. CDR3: CASSSGRASTGELFF. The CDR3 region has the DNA TGTGCCAGCAGCTCAGGGAGGGCGAGCACCGGGGAGCTGTTTTTT. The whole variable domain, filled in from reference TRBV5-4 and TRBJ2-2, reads ETGVTQSPTHLIKTRGQQVTLRCSSQSGHNTVSWYQQALGQGPQFIFQYYREEENGRGNFPPRFSGLQFPNYSSELNVNALELDDSALYLCASSSGRASTGELFFGEGSRLTVL.

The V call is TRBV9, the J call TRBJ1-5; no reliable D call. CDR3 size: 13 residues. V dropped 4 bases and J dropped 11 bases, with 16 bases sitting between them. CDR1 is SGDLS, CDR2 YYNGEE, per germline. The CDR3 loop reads CASSLDFGSAQHF. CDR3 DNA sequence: TGTGCCAGCAGCTTAGATTTTGGGTCCGCCCAGCATTTT.

The CDR3 loop reads CNTDGYTF. In DNA form, the CDR3 reads TGCAACACAGATGGCTACACCTTC. The chain has TRBV20-1 and TRBJ1-2; D uncertain. The CDR3 has 8 amino acids. CDR1 and CDR2 (germline): DFQATT, SNEGSKA (reference sequence).

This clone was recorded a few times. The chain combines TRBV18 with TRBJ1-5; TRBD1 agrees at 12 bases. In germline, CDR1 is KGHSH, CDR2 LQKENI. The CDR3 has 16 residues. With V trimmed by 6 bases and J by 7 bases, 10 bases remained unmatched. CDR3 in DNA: TGTGCCAGCTCCCCCGTACGGGGACAGGGGGCACAGCCCCAGCATTTT. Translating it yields CASSPVRGQGAQPQHF. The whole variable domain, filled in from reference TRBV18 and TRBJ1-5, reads NAGVMQNPRHLVRRRGQEARLRCSPMKGHSHVYWYRQLPEEGLKFMVYLQKENIIDESGMPKERFSAEFPKEGPSILRIQQVVRGDSAAYFCASSPVRGQGAQPQHFGDGTRLSIL.

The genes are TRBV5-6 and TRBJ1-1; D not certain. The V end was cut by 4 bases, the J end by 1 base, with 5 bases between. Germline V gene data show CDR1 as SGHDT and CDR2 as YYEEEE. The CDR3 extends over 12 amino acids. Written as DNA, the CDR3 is TGTGCCAGCAGCCCAGGGAACACTGAAGCTTTCTTT. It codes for CASSPGNTEAFF.

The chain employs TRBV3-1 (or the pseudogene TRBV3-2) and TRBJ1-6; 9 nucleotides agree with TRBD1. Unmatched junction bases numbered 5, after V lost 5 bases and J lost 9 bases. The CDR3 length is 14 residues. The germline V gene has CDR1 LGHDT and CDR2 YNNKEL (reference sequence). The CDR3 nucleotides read TGTGCCAGCAGCACTGGACAGGGGACTTCACCCCTCCACTTT. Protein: CASSTGQGTSPLHF.

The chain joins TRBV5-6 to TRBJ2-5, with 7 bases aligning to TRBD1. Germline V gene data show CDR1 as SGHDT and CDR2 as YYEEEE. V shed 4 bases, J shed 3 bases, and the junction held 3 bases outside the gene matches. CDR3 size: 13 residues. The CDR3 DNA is TGTGCCAGCAGCGAGACAGGGAAAGAGACCCAGTACTTC. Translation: CASSETGKETQYF.

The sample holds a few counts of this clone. The CDR3 reads CASSSGRGLGANVLTF. As DNA, the CDR3 is TGTGCCAGCAGCTCCGGTAGGGGGCTTGGGGCCAACGTCCTGACTTTC. The chain carries TRBV6-4 and TRBJ2-6, with 7 bases aligning to TRBD1. With 6 bases clipped from V and 3 bases from J, the junction kept 8 bases outside the gene matches. Per the germline V gene, CDR1 is MRHNA and CDR2 is SNTAGT. The CDR3 is 16 residues long.

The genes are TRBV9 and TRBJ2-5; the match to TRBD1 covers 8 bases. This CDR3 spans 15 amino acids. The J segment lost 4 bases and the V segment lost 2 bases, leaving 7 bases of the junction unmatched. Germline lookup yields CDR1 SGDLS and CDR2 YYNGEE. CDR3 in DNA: TGTGCCAGCAGCGTCTTTTCCCAGGGGGCAGAGACCCAGTACTTC. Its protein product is CASSVFSQGAETQYF.

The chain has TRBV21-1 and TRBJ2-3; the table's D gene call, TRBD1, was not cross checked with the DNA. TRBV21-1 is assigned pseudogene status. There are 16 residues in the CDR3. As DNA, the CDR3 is TGTGCCAGCAGCAAAAGGGGGTACAGGGTAACAGATACGCAGTATTTT. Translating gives CASSKRGYRVTDTQYF.

The CDR3 spells CASSLDGGGSSYNSPLHF. In nucleotides, the CDR3 is TGCGCCAGCAGCTTGGACGGGGGCGGTAGCTCCTATAATTCACCCCTCCACTTT. This chain uses TRBV5-1 with TRBJ1-6; D is possibly TRBD1 (6 bases). The CDR3 loop spans 18 amino acids. Trimming took 0 bases from V and 0 from J, leaving 13 bases between them. Germline V gene sequence: CDR1 SGHRS, CDR2 YFSETQ.

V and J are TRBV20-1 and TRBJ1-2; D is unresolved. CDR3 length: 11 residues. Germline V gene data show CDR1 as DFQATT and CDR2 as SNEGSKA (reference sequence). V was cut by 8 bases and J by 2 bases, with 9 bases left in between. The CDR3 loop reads CSLQSNYGYTF. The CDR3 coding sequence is TGCAGTTTACAGAGCAACTATGGCTACACCTTC.

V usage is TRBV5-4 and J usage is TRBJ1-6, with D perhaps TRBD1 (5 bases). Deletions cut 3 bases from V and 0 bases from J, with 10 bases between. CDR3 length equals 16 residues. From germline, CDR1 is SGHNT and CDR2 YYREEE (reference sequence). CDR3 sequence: CASSSGGSSYNSPLHF. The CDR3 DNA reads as TGTGCCAGCAGCTCCGGGGGGAGCTCCTATAATTCACCCCTCCACTTT.

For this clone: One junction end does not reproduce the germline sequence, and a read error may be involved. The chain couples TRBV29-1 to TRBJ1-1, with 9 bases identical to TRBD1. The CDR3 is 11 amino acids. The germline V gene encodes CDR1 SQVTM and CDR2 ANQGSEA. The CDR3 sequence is CSVEVGTGPFF. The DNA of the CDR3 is TGCAGCGTTGAAGTCGGGACAGGGCCTTTTTTT.

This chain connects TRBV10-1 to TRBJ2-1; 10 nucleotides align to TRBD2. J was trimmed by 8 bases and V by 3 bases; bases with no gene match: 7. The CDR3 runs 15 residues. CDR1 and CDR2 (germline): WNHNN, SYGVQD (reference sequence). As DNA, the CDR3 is TGCGCCAGCAGTGAAAGCGGGGGGGCGTTGGATGAGCAGTTCTTC. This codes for CASSESGGALDEQFF.

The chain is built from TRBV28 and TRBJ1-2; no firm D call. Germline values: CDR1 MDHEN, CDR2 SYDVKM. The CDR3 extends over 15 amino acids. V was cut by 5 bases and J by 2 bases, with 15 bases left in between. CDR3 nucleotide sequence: TGTGCCAGCAGTCTAACCGGACTCTCGAACTATGGCTACACCTTC. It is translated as CASSLTGLSNYGYTF.

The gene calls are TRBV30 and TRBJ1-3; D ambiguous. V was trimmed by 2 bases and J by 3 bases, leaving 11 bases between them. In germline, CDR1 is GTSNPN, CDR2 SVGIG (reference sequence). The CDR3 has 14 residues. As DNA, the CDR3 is TGTGCCTGGAGTCGTCCTCTGGTTGGAAACACCATATATTTT. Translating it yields CAWSRPLVGNTIYF.

CDR3 region: CASSYERAPNTEAFF. DNA of the CDR3: TGTGCCAGCAGTTACGAGAGGGCCCCGAACACTGAAGCTTTCTTT. The chain recombines TRBV6-5 with TRBJ1-1; the D is unclear. V lost 2 bases, J lost 1 base, and 11 bases lay in between. The V gene's germline CDR1 is MNHEY and CDR2 SVGAGI. This CDR3 spans 15 amino acids.

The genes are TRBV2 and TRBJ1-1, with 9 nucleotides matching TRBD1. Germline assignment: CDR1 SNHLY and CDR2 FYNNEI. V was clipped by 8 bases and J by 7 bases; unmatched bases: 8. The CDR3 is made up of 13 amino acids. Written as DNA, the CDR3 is TGTGCCAGCGGGGGACAGGGCTACGGTGAAGCTTTCTTT. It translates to CASGGQGYGEAFF. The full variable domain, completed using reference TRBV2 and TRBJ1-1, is EPEVTQTPSHQVTQMGQEVILRCVPISNHLYFYWYRQILGQKVEFLVSFYNNEISEKSEIFDDQFSVERPDGSNFTLKIRSTKLEDSAMYFCASGGQGYGEAFFGQGTRLTVV.

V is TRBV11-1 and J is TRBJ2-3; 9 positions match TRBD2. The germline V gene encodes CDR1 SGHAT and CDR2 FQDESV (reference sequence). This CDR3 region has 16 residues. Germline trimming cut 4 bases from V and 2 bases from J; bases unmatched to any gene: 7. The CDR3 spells CASSSQAGGHTDTQYF. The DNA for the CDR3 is TGTGCCAGCAGCTCTCAAGCGGGAGGTCACACAGATACGCAGTATTTT.

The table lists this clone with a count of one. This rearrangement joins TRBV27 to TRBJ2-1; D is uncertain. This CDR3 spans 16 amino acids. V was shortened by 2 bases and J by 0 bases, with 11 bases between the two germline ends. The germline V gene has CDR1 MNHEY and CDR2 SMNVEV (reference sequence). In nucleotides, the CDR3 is TGTGCCAGCAGTTTAAGGGCGCAGAGCTCCTACAATGAGCAGTTCTTC. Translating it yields CASSLRAQSSYNEQFF.

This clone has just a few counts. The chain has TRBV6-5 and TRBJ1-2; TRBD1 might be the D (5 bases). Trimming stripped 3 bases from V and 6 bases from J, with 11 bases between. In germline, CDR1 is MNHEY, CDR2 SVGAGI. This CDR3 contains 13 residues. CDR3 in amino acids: CASSYAGKNGYTF. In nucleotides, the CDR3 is TGTGCCAGCAGTTATGCAGGGAAAAATGGCTACACCTTC.

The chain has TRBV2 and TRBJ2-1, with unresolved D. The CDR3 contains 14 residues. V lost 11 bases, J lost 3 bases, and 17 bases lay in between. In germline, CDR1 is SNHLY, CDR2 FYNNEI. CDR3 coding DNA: TGTGCCTCTTCCAAGGGCAGGCTCTACAATGAGCAGTTCTTC. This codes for CASSKGRLYNEQFF.